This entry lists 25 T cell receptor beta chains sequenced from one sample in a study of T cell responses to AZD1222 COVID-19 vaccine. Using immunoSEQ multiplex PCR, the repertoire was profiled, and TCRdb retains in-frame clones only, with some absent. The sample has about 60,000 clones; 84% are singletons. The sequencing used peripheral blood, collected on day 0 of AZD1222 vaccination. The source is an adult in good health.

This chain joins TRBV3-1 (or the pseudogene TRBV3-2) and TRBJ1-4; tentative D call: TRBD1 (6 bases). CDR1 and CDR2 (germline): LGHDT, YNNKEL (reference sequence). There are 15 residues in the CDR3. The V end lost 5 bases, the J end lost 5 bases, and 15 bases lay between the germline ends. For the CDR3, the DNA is TGTGCCAGCAGCTTTTCCGGGGGCTTAAATGAAAAACTGTTTTTT. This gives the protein CASSFSGGLNEKLFF.

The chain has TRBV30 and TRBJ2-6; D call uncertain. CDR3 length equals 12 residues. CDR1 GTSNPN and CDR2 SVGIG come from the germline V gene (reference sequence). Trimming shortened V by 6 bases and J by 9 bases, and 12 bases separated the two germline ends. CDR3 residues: CACRSDRNVLTF. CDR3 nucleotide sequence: TGTGCCTGTCGCAGTGACCGCAACGTCCTGACTTTC.

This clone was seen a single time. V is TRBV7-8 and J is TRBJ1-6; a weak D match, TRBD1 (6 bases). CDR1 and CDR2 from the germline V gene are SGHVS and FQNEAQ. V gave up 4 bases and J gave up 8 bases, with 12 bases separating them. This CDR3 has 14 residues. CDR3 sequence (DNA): TGTGCCAGCAGCTCGCAGGGGACCTATTCACCCCTCCACTTT. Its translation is CASSSQGTYSPLHF.

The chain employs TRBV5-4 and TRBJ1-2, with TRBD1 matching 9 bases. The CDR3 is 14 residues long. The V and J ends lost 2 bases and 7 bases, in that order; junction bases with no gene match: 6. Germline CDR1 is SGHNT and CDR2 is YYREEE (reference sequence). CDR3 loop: CASSLWTGVGGYTF. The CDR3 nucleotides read TGTGCCAGCAGCTTATGGACAGGGGTTGGTGGCTACACCTTC.

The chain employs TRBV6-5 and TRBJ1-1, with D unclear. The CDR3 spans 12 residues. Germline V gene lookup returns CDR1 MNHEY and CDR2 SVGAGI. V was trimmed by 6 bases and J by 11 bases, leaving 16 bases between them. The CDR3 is CASSAGSRAAFF. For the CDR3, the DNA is TGTGCCAGCAGCGCGGGCTCCCGGGCCGCTTTCTTT.

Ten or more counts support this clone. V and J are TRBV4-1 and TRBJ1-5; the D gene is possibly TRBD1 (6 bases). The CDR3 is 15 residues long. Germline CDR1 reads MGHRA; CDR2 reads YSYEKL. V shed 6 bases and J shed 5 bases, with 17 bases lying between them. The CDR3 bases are TGCGCCAGCAGTCAAACCCAACAGGGACATCAGCCCCAGCATTTT. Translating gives CASSQTQQGHQPQHF.

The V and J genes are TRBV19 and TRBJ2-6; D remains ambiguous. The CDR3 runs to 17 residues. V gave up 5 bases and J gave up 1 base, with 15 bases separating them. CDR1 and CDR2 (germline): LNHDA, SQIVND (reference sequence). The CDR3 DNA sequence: TGTGCCAGTAGTGACTCCCTCGTTAAGTCTGGGGCCAACGTCCTGACTTTC. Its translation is CASSDSLVKSGANVLTF. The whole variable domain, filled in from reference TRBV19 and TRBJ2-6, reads DGGITQSPKYLFRKEGQNVTLSCEQNLNHDAMYWYRQDPGQGLRLIYYSQIVNDFQKGDIAEGYSVSREKKESFPLTVTSAQKNPTAFYLCASSDSLVKSGANVLTFGAGSRLTVL.

The CDR3 spells CASSFSVPNTEAFF. CDR3 coding DNA: TGCGCCAGCAGCTTTTCTGTCCCGAACACTGAAGCTTTCTTT. The chain combines TRBV5-1 with TRBJ1-1; D is unclear. Germline CDR1 SGHRS, CDR2 YFSETQ. Trimming stripped 2 bases from V and 1 base from J, with 9 bases between. This CDR3 contains 14 residues.

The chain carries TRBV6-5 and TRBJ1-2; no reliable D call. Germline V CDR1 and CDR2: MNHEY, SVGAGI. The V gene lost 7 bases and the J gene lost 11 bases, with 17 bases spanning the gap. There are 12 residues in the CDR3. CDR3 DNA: TGTGCCAGCACCGCAGGTTATATCGGGTACACCTTC. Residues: CASTAGYIGYTF.

CDR3 residues: CASSRQGTTDTQYF. CDR3 bases: TGTGCCAGCAGCCGACAGGGGACCACAGATACGCAGTATTTT. The gene calls are TRBV7-8 and TRBJ2-3; TRBD1 aligns across 8 bases. Germline lookup yields CDR1 SGHVS and CDR2 FQNEAQ. V gave up 5 bases and J gave up 2 bases; unmatched junction bases: 3. This CDR3 contains 14 residues.

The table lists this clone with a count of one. The CDR3 loop reads CASSLGTDTQYF. In nucleotides, the CDR3 is TGTGCCAGCAGCCTTGGCACAGATACGCAGTATTTT. The chain carries TRBV7-9 and TRBJ2-3; D not certain. The germline gives CDR1 SEHNR, CDR2 FQNEAQ (reference sequence). Trimming took off 5 bases at V and 1 base at J, with 4 bases between the two ends. CDR3 length: 12 amino acids.

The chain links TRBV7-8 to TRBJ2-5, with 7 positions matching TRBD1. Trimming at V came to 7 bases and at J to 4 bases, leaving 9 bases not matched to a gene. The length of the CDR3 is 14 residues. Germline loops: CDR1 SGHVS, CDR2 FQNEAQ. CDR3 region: CASNPLTGTETQYF. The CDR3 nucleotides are TGTGCCAGCAACCCTTTGACAGGGACAGAGACCCAGTACTTC.

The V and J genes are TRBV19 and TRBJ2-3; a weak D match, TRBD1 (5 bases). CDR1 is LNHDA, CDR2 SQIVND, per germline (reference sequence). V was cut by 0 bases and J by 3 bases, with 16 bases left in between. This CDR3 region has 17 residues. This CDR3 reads CASSIDLQVWSTDTQYF. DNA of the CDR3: TGTGCCAGTAGTATAGACCTACAGGTATGGAGTACAGATACGCAGTATTTT.

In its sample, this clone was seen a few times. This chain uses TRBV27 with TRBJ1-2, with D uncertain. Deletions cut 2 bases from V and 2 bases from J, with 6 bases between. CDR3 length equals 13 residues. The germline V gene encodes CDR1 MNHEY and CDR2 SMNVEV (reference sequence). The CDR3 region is CASSLSPNYGYTF. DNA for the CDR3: TGTGCCAGCAGTTTAAGTCCCAACTATGGCTACACCTTC.

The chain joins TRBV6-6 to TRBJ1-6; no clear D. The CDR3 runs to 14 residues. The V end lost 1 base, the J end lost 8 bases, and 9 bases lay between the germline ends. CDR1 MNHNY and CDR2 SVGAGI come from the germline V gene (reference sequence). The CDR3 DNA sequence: TGTGCCAGCAGTTACTTTTACCGAGATTCACCCCTCCACTTT. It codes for CASSYFYRDSPLHF.

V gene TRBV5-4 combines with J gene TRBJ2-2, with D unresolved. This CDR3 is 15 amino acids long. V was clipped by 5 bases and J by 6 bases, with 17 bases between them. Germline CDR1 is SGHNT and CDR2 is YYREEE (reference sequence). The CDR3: CASRSRGEAPGELFF. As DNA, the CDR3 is TGTGCCAGCAGATCCCGAGGAGAGGCTCCCGGGGAGCTGTTTTTT.

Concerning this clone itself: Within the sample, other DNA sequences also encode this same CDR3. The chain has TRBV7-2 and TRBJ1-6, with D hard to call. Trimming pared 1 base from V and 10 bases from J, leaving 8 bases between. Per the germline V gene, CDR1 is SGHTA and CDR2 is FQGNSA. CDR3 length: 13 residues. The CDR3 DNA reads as TGTGCCAGCAGCTTAGGATTAGGCTCACCCCTCCACTTT. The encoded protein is CASSLGLGSPLHF.

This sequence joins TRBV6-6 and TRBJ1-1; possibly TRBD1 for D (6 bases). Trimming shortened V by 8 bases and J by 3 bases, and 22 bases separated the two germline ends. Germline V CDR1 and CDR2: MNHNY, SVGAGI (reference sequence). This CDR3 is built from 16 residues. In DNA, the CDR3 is TGTGCCAGCGAAACCGCCTTGGGGGGGGCGGACACTGAAGCTTTCTTT. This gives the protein CASETALGGADTEAFF.

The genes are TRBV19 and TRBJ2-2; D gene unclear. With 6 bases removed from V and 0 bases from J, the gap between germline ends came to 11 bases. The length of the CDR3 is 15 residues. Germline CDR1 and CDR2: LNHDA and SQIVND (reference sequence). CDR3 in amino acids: CASSPALTNTGELFF. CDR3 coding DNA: TGTGCCAGTAGCCCCGCACTTACGAACACCGGGGAGCTGTTTTTT.

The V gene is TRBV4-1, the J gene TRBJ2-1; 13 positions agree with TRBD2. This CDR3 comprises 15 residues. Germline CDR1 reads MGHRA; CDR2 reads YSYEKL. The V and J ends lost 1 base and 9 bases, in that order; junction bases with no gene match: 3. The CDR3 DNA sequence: TGCGCCAGCAGCCAAGGGGGACTAGCGGGAACTGAGCAGTTCTTC. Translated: CASSQGGLAGTEQFF.

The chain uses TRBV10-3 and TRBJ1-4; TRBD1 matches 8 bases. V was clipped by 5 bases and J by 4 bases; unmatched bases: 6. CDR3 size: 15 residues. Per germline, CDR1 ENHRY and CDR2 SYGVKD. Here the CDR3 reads CAISRGGTGNEKLFF. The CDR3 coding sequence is TGTGCCATCAGTAGGGGTGGGACAGGTAATGAAAAACTGTTTTTT.

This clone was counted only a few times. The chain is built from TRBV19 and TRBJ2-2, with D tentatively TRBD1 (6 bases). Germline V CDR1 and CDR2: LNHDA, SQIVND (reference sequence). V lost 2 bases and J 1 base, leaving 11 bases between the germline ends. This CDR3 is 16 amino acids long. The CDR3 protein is CASSIRGGQNTGELFF. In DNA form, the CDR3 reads TGTGCCAGTAGTATAAGAGGGGGTCAGAACACCGGGGAGCTGTTTTTT. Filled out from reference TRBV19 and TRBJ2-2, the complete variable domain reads DGGITQSPKYLFRKEGQNVTLSCEQNLNHDAMYWYRQDPGQGLRLIYYSQIVNDFQKGDIAEGYSVSREKKESFPLTVTSAQKNPTAFYLCASSIRGGQNTGELFFGEGSRLTVL.

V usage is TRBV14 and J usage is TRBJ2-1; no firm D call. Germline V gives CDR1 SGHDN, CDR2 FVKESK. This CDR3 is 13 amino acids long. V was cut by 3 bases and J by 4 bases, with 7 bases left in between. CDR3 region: CASSQVTYNEQFF. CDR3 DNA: TGTGCCAGCAGCCAGGTCACATACAATGAGCAGTTCTTC.

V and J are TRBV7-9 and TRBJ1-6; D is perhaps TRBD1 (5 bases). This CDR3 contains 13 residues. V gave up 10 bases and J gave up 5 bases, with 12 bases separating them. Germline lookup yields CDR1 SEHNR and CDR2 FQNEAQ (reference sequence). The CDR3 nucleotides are TGTGCCATCGATGACAGAGATAATTCACCCCTCCACTTT. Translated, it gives CAIDDRDNSPLHF.

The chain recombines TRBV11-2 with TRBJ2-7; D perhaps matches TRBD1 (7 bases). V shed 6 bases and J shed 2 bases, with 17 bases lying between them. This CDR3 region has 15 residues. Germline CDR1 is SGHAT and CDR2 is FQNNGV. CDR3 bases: TGTGCCAGCAGGGATTACAGGGGAGGTCCCTACGAGCAGTACTTC. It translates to CASRDYRGGPYEQYF.